The 25 T cell receptor beta chains below were found in one sample sequenced in a study of cytotoxic CD8 clonotypes in ibrutinib-treated CLL (dated by TCRdb to about 2021). Receptor libraries were prepared by the immunoSEQ multiplex PCR assay. TCRdb stores this immuneACCESS table with in-frame sequences only. Part of the clones is absent; in the studies checked, under half of the shortfall reflects unresolved V genes, and no reason is known for the rest. The sample data list some 4,600 clones, and roughly 84% of these were observed just once. Together, the top ten hold 21% of the sample. The sequencing here drew on PBMCs, taken before ibrutinib treatment. The receptors were sampled from a human donor with chronic lymphocytic leukemia.

This chain joins TRBV30 and TRBJ1-5; 8 bases line up with TRBD1. Looked up from germline, CDR1 is GTSNPN and CDR2 is SVGIG (reference sequence). This CDR3 is built from 15 residues. V lost 2 bases and J lost 6; bases outside the gene matches: 9. In DNA, the CDR3 is TGTGCCTGGAGTAGTGGACAGGGATCTAGTCAGCCCCAGCATTTT. Translated: CAWSSGQGSSQPQHF.

This clone was observed a single time. The gene calls are TRBV10-3 and TRBJ2-7; 9 bases map to TRBD1. This CDR3 is built from 15 residues. V lost 4 bases to trimming and J lost 1 base; unmatched junction nucleotides: 5. Germline assignment: CDR1 ENHRY and CDR2 SYGVKD. The CDR3 spells CAISGGTGRSYEQYF. Written as DNA, the CDR3 is TGTGCCATCAGTGGCGGGACAGGGAGGTCCTACGAGCAGTACTTC.

This sequence joins TRBV28 and TRBJ1-1, with no clear D. Germline assignment: CDR1 MDHEN and CDR2 SYDVKM. The length of the CDR3 is 14 residues. Between the trimmed V and J ends, which lost 2 bases and 6 bases, there was a span of 13 bases. The DNA for the CDR3 is TGTGCCAGCAGTTTAAGTTTGGCCGTCTCTGAAGCTTTCTTT. Translating it yields CASSLSLAVSEAFF.

The genes are TRBV2 and TRBJ2-1; D not certain. V was cut by 4 bases and J by 12 bases, with 10 bases left in between. The CDR3 length is 11 residues. Germline CDR1 and CDR2: SNHLY and FYNNEI. The CDR3 nucleotides read TGTGCCAGCAGTGGCAGGCCCCGGCAGTTCTTC. Translation gives CASSGRPRQFF.

The CDR3 coding sequence is TGTGCCTGGTCACAGGAAACTAATGAAAAACTGTTTTTT. Translation gives CAWSQETNEKLFF. The rearrangement joins TRBV30 to TRBJ1-4; a possible D gene is TRBD1 (5 bases). V shed 5 bases and J shed 1 base, with 8 bases lying between them. The CDR3 is 13 amino acids. Germline V lookup: CDR1 GTSNPN, CDR2 SVGIG (reference sequence). Full variable domain (missing parts from reference TRBV30 and TRBJ1-4): SQTIHQWPATLVQPVGSPLSLECTVEGTSNPNLYWYRQAAGRGLQLLFYSVGIGQISSEVPQNLSASRPQDRQFILSSKKLLLSDSGFYLCAWSQETNEKLFFGSGTQLSVL.

This rearrangement joins TRBV28 to TRBJ2-5; perhaps TRBD2 as D (6 bases). V shed 7 bases and J shed 2 bases, with 20 bases lying between them. CDR3 length equals 16 residues. From germline, CDR1 is MDHEN and CDR2 SYDVKM. Written as DNA, the CDR3 is TGTGCCAGCACCCCGAGCGGGCTAGCAGCTCAAGAGACCCAGTACTTC. This encodes CASTPSGLAAQETQYF.

The V gene is TRBV4-1, the J gene TRBJ2-7; perhaps TRBD2 as D (6 bases). The CDR3 totals 16 residues. Deletions cut 0 bases from V and 2 bases from J, with 14 bases between. Germline-derived CDR1 and CDR2 are MGHRA and YSYEKL. CDR3: CASSQEVAVPAYEQYF. CDR3 coding DNA: TGCGCCAGCAGCCAAGAGGTAGCGGTGCCTGCCTACGAGCAGTACTTC.

In this sample, this clone turned up a few times. The V and J genes are TRBV10-3 and TRBJ2-2; D is possibly TRBD2 (6 bases). V dropped 6 bases and J dropped 4 bases, with 12 bases sitting between them. CDR1 and CDR2 from the germline V gene are ENHRY and SYGVKD. The CDR3 length is 14 residues. CDR3 DNA sequence: TGTGCCATCAGCGGGAGATCAAGCACCGGGGAGCTGTTTTTT. Residues: CAISGRSSTGELFF.

The J gene is TRBJ1-3, the V gene TRBV6-1, with D possibly matching TRBD1 (5 bases). This CDR3 spans 16 amino acids. In germline, CDR1 is MNHNS, CDR2 SASEGT. Trimming removed 2 bases at V and 0 bases at J, with 11 bases between. The CDR3 reads CASSEQEGSSGNTIYF. The DNA for the CDR3 is TGTGCCAGCAGTGAACAAGAGGGGAGCTCTGGAAACACCATATATTTT.

A few counts support this clone. J is TRBJ1-4 and V is TRBV5-5; D is unresolved. CDR3 length: 14 amino acids. Germline V gives CDR1 SGHKS, CDR2 YYEKEE (reference sequence). With 2 bases removed from V and 5 bases from J, the gap between germline ends came to 10 bases. CDR3 sequence reads: CASSFDQANEKLFF. The CDR3 DNA follows: TGTGCCAGCAGCTTTGACCAAGCCAATGAAAAACTGTTTTTT.

The chain has TRBV18 and TRBJ2-7; possible D gene TRBD2, 5 bases. This CDR3 has 12 residues. Between the trimmed V and J ends, which lost 4 bases and 7 bases, there was a span of 11 bases. CDR1 KGHSH and CDR2 LQKENI come from the germline V gene. CDR3 DNA: TGTGCCAGCTCACGGGGTTCGGGAGAGCAGTACTTC. It is translated as CASSRGSGEQYF.

This clone was seen just once. This chain uses TRBV9 with TRBJ2-1; D not certain. Looked up from germline, CDR1 is SGDLS and CDR2 is YYNGEE. V lost 0 bases, J lost 5 bases, and 9 bases lay in between. The CDR3 loop spans 14 amino acids. CDR3 DNA sequence: TGTGCCAGCAGCGTAGGACTGGGTCACAATGAGCAGTTCTTC. Translating gives CASSVGLGHNEQFF.

This chain links TRBV9 with TRBJ1-1, with D perhaps matching TRBD1 (5 bases). The CDR3 contains 13 residues. V lost 2 bases, J lost 1 base, and 6 bases lay in between. CDR1 is SGDLS, CDR2 YYNGEE, per germline. The CDR3 loop reads CASSVDRNTEAFF. The CDR3 DNA sequence: TGTGCCAGCAGCGTCGACAGGAACACTGAAGCTTTCTTT.

This rearrangement joins TRBV7-9 to TRBJ2-7, with 7 positions matching TRBD1. V shed 4 bases, J shed 3 bases, and the junction held 6 bases outside the gene matches. Germline values: CDR1 SEHNR, CDR2 FQNEAQ (reference sequence). The CDR3 consists of 14 residues. The CDR3 reads CASSSVGQSYEQYF. CDR3 sequence (DNA): TGTGCCAGCAGCTCCGTGGGACAGAGCTACGAGCAGTACTTC.

In its sample, this clone was seen once. The chain uses TRBV7-2 and TRBJ2-7; 9 bases fit TRBD1. Germline CDR1 is SGHTA and CDR2 is FQGNSA. The V gene end was trimmed by 5 bases and the J gene end by 2 bases; junction bases not matched to a gene: 4. This CDR3 has 14 amino acids. This chain's CDR3 is CASSRGQGTYEQYF. Written as DNA, the CDR3 is TGTGCCAGCAGCAGGGGACAGGGAACCTACGAGCAGTACTTC. Using reference TRBV7-2 and TRBJ2-7 for the parts outside the CDR3, the full variable domain is GAGVSQSPSNKVTEKGKDVELRCDPISGHTALYWYRQSLGQGLEFLIYFQGNSAPDKSGLPSDRFSAERTGGSVSTLTIQRTQQEDSAVYLCASSRGQGTYEQYFGPGTRLTVT.

The chain combines TRBV29-1 with TRBJ2-7, with D tentatively TRBD2 (6 bases). CDR1 and CDR2 from the germline V gene are SQVTM and ANQGSEA. Trimming stripped 7 bases from V and 2 bases from J, with 9 bases between. The CDR3 consists of 11 residues. This chain's CDR3 is CSASVAYEQYF. The CDR3 region has the DNA TGCAGCGCTAGCGTTGCCTACGAGCAGTACTTC.

The chain couples TRBV2 to TRBJ1-1, with TRBD1 matching over 9 bases. Losses at the gene ends were 5 bases for V and 5 bases for J; bases not matched to a gene: 3. Germline V gives CDR1 SNHLY, CDR2 FYNNEI. CDR3 length: 13 amino acids. The CDR3, as DNA: TGTGCCAGCAGTCCCGGGACAGGGACTGAAGCTTTCTTT. Translated: CASSPGTGTEAFF.

CDR3 protein: CASSLTGQASYEQYF. The DNA for the CDR3 is TGTGCCAGCAGCTTGACGGGACAGGCGTCCTACGAGCAGTACTTC. V usage is TRBV5-5 and J usage is TRBJ2-7; 8 bases map to TRBD1. The CDR3 has 15 amino acids. Losses at the gene ends were 1 base for V and 1 base for J; bases not matched to a gene: 4. Germline V gives CDR1 SGHKS, CDR2 YYEKEE (reference sequence).

V gene TRBV29-1 combines with J gene TRBJ2-5; possible D gene TRBD1, 6 bases. Germline V CDR1 and CDR2: SQVTM, ANQGSEA. The V gene lost 3 bases and the J gene lost 5 bases, with 10 bases spanning the gap. This CDR3 comprises 12 residues. The CDR3 sequence: CSVDEGEETQYF. DNA of the CDR3: TGCAGCGTTGACGAGGGGGAGGAGACCCAGTACTTC.

This rearrangement joins TRBV11-1 to TRBJ2-5, with D perhaps being TRBD1 or TRBD2 (6 bases each). The germline CDR1 and CDR2 sequences are SGHAT and FQDESV (reference sequence). CDR3 size: 13 residues. The germline V and J ends were trimmed by 5 bases and 2 bases, with 9 bases remaining between them. CDR3 protein: CASSRGEQETQYF. CDR3 in DNA: TGTGCCAGCAGCAGGGGGGAGCAAGAGACCCAGTACTTC.

The rearrangement uses TRBV6-6 and TRBJ2-7, with 9 bases matching TRBD1. V lost 10 bases to trimming and J lost 5 bases; unmatched junction nucleotides: 12. Germline-derived CDR1 and CDR2 are MNHNY and SVGAGI (reference sequence). The CDR3 consists of 14 residues. The CDR3 DNA sequence: TGTGCCACCAACTTGGGACAGGGTGAGGACGAGCAGTACTTC. This sequence encodes CATNLGQGEDEQYF.

As for this clone: A much larger clone lies a single base off, so this may be a read error. The sample contains more than one DNA sequence encoding this CDR3. The V call is TRBV6-1, the J call TRBJ2-6; D gene ambiguous. The CDR3 length is 15 residues. Germline CDR1 and CDR2: MNHNS and SASEGT. The CDR3 is CASREFDSGANVLTF. For the CDR3, the DNA is TGTGCCAGCAGGGAGTTCGACTCTGGAGCCAACGTCCTGACTTTC.

The chain links TRBV30 to TRBJ2-2; 8 bases align to TRBD1. The CDR3 sequence is 14 residues long. The V gene's germline CDR1 is GTSNPN and CDR2 SVGIG (reference sequence). The trim removed 5 bases at V and 4 bases at J, leaving 6 bases unmatched. The CDR3 DNA is TGTGCCTGGCGCCCAGGGGGCATCACCGGGGAGCTGTTTTTT. Its protein product is CAWRPGGITGELFF. Variable domain in full (rest from reference TRBV30 and TRBJ2-2): SQTIHQWPATLVQPVGSPLSLECTVEGTSNPNLYWYRQAAGRGLQLLFYSVGIGQISSEVPQNLSASRPQDRQFILSSKKLLLSDSGFYLCAWRPGGITGELFFGEGSRLTVL.

V usage is TRBV6-1 and J usage is TRBJ1-2; no firm D call. Per germline, CDR1 MNHNS and CDR2 SASEGT. Trimming shortened V by 5 bases and J by 8 bases, and 15 bases separated the two germline ends. This CDR3 contains 13 residues. The CDR3 DNA reads as TGTGCCAGCAGTCCTTGGACGGAGACGGGCTACACCTTC. Amino acids: CASSPWTETGYTF.

The chain couples TRBV11-2 to TRBJ2-5; D is unclear. V lost 3 bases and J 5 bases, leaving 7 bases between the germline ends. Germline V gives CDR1 SGHAT, CDR2 FQNNGV. The CDR3 has 12 amino acids. CDR3 sequence reads: CASSFMAETQYF. DNA for the CDR3: TGTGCCAGCAGCTTTATGGCCGAGACCCAGTACTTC.